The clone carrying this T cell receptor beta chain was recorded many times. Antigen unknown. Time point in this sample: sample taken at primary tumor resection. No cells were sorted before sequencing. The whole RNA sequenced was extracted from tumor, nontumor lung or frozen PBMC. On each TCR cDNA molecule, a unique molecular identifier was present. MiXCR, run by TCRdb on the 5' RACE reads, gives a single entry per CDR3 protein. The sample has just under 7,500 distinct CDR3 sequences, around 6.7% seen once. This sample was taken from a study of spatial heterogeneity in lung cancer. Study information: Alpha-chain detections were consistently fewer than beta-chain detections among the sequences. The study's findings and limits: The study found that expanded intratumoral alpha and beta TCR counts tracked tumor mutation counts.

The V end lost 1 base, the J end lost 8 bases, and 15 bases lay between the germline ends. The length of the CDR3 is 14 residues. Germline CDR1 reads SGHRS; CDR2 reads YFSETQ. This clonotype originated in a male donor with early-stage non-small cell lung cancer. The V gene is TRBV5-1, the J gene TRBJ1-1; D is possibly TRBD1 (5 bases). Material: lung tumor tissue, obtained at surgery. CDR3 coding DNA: TGCGCCAGCAGCTTGTCGCAGGGTTCGACGGAAGCTTTCTTT. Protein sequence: CASSLSQGSTEAFF.